This is a list of T cell receptor beta chains from one sample in a study of blood T cell repertoires in COVID-19. TCRdb's table, derived via immunoSEQ multiplex PCR, lists solely in-frame clones and lacks some. The table has 180,000 or so clones, roughly 85% seen once. Input material: peripheral blood. All receptors come from a woman in her sixties or seventies with acute or convalescent COVID-19. Both conserved end residues are part of each CDR3. D genes are given only for firm matches. The listing skips clone size in some rows; elsewhere it reads once, few, many or a size class.

D gene | clone size | J gene | V gene | CDR3 DNA | CDR3 protein
TRBD2 | NA | TRBJ2-3 | TRBV4-2 | TGTGCCAGCAGCCAAGGGGACTCAAGCGGGAAGGATACGCAGTATTTT | CASSQGDSSGKDTQYF
NA | NA | TRBJ1-1 | TRBV9 | TGTGCCAGCAGCGTGTCTGTCGGGAACACTGAAGCTTTCTTT | CASSVSVGNTEAFF
NA | NA | TRBJ1-1 | TRBV7-9 | TGTGCCAGCAGCTTTGGGCCAGCTGGAATGAACACTGAAGCTTTCTTT | CASSFGPAGMNTEAFF
NA | NA | TRBJ1-1 | TRBV5-1 | TGCGCCAGCAGGCCTCCACAGGAGAACACTGAAGCTTTCTTT | CASRPPQENTEAFF
TRBD1 | NA | TRBJ1-2 | TRBV27 | TGTGCCAGCAGTTTTCAGGGGGGAAAGAGTAACTATGGCTACACCTTC | CASSFQGGKSNYGYTF
NA | NA | TRBJ2-2 | TRBV27 | TGTGCCAGCAGTTTATCGGGGCCTTATAACACCGGGGAGCTGTTTTTT | CASSLSGPYNTGELFF
NA | once | TRBJ2-2 | TRBV10-1 | TGCGCCACTTCGACAGGTTACACCGGGGAGCTGTTTTTT | CATSTGYTGELFF
TRBD1 | NA | TRBJ2-5 | TRBV10-1 | TGCGCCAGCAGTGAGTCTAGACAGGGCGAGACCCAGTACTTC | CASSESRQGETQYF
NA | NA | TRBJ1-2 | TRBV19 | TGTGCCACCCGGCCGGGACAAAATAACTATGGCTACACCTTC | CATRPGQNNYGYTF
NA | NA | TRBJ2-3 | TRBV30 | TGTGCCTGGAGTACGGGAATAGATACGCAGTATTTT | CAWSTGIDTQYF
NA | NA | TRBJ1-1 | TRBV11-3 | TGTGCCAGCAGCCAGCAGGGGAAGAACACTGAAGCTTTCTTT | CASSQQGKNTEAFF